Below are 22 T cell receptor beta chains sequenced from a single sample in a study of T cells in Graves' hyperthyroidism and ophthalmopathy. From RNA transcripts, TCR beta CDR3 regions were amplified. First-round RT-PCR with HTBI primers amplified the TCR CDR3 region. TCRdb used MiXCR to reprocess the multiplex PCR reads, holding one entry per CDR3 protein. The sample lists 200,000 to 250,000 distinct CDR3 sequences, roughly 18% occurring once. The sequenced material came from blood. Every receptor here comes from a man between 45 and 60 years old with Graves' hyperthyroidism.

This rearrangement joins TRBV24-1 to TRBJ2-5; tentative D call: TRBD2 (6 bases). Germline values: CDR1 KGHDR, CDR2 SFDVKD. V lost 4 bases and J 4 bases, leaving 18 bases between the germline ends. This CDR3 has 16 residues. The CDR3: CATSDLGVGGLETQYF. CDR3 bases: TGTGCCACCAGTGACCTCGGCGTCGGGGGACTAGAGACCCAGTACTTC.

This sequence joins TRBV4-1 and TRBJ2-1; 10 bases are shared with TRBD2. This CDR3 comprises 16 residues. V lost 3 bases to trimming and J lost 6 bases; unmatched junction nucleotides: 8. Germline V gives CDR1 MGHRA, CDR2 YSYEKL. CDR3 region: CASSQQIAGGGNEQFF. The CDR3 bases are TGCGCCAGCAGCCAGCAAATAGCGGGAGGTGGCAATGAGCAGTTCTTC.

V usage is TRBV20-1 and J usage is TRBJ1-3, with 8 bases matching TRBD1. V trimming: 6 bases; J trimming: 3 bases; junction bases outside the gene matches: 10. This CDR3 spans 15 amino acids. Germline lookup yields CDR1 DFQATT and CDR2 SNEGSKA (reference sequence). This CDR3 is CSATGGGSFGNTIYF. The CDR3 DNA reads as TGCAGTGCAACAGGGGGGGGTTCTTTTGGAAACACCATATATTTT.

In its sample, this clonotype was seen many times. CDR3 DNA: TGTGCCACCAGAGGAGGGAGTGACAATCAGCCCCAGCATTTT. It yields the protein CATRGGSDNQPQHF. This chain connects TRBV10-3 to TRBJ1-5; unclear D gene. The CDR3 runs to 14 residues. Germline CDR1 and CDR2: ENHRY and SYGVKD. V lost 10 bases, J lost 3 bases, and 16 bases lay in between.

This clonotype has at least ten counts. The V and J genes are TRBV27 and TRBJ2-1, with unresolved D. CDR3 length: 13 residues. Germline lookup yields CDR1 MNHEY and CDR2 SMNVEV (reference sequence). V was cut by 2 bases and J by 2 bases, with 4 bases left in between. CDR3 residues: CASSLKPYNEQFF. Written as DNA, the CDR3 is TGTGCCAGCAGTTTAAAACCCTACAATGAGCAGTTCTTC.

Many counts were recorded for this clonotype. The chain employs TRBV11-2 and TRBJ1-1, with 7 nucleotides matching TRBD1. The CDR3 is 16 amino acids. V was clipped by 5 bases and J by 3 bases; unmatched bases: 12. Germline V CDR1 and CDR2: SGHAT, FQNNGV. CDR3 protein: CASSPKRGRLDTEAFF. The CDR3, as DNA: TGTGCCAGCAGCCCTAAAAGGGGGCGTTTGGACACTGAAGCTTTCTTT.

The chain links TRBV7-6 to TRBJ2-1; 8 bases line up with TRBD2. The CDR3 runs to 17 residues. The germline CDR1 and CDR2 sequences are SGHVS and FNYEAQ. After removal of 3 bases from V and 0 bases from J, the junction contained 7 bases not matched to a gene. The CDR3 reads CASSFHQSGSSYNEQFF. The DNA for the CDR3 is TGTGCCAGCAGCTTCCACCAGAGCGGGAGCTCCTACAATGAGCAGTTCTTC.

The genes are TRBV7-2 and TRBJ2-2; D possibly uses TRBD1 or TRBD2 (5 bases each). CDR3 length: 14 amino acids. V dropped 0 bases and J dropped 7 bases, with 9 bases sitting between them. Germline V lookup: CDR1 SGHTA, CDR2 FQGNSA. The CDR3 nucleotides are TGTGCCAGCAGCTTAGCCGGGACGAGCGGGGAGCTGTTTTTT. This sequence encodes CASSLAGTSGELFF.

This clonotype was detected many times. The chain combines TRBV30 with TRBJ1-2, with TRBD1 as a possible D gene (6 bases). This CDR3 spans 11 amino acids. CDR1 is GTSNPN and CDR2 is SVGIG in the germline V gene (reference sequence). V lost 1 base and J lost 13, with 13 bases in between. CDR3 in amino acids: CAWSAGGGCTF. The CDR3 DNA follows: TGTGCCTGGAGTGCGGGAGGGGGTTGCACCTTC. Together with reference TRBV30 and TRBJ1-2, the CDR3 gives the full variable domain: SQTIHQWPATLVQPVGSPLSLECTVEGTSNPNLYWYRQAAGRGLQLLFYSVGIGQISSEVPQNLSASRPQDRQFILSSKKLLLSDSGFYLCAWSAGGGCTFGSGTRLTVV.

This clonotype turned up a few times. The rearrangement uses TRBV6-1 and TRBJ2-5; no reliable D call. This CDR3 is 14 amino acids long. Germline V gives CDR1 MNHNS, CDR2 SASEGT. V gave up 7 bases and J gave up 0 bases, with 12 bases separating them. CDR3 nucleotides: TGTGCCAGCAAAGGAACAACTTACCAAGAGACCCAGTACTTC. Protein sequence: CASKGTTYQETQYF.

This clonotype was counted ten times or more. The chain employs TRBV7-9 and TRBJ2-1; 7 positions match TRBD2. Germline CDR1 is SEHNR and CDR2 is FQNEAQ (reference sequence). The V and J ends lost 0 bases and 0 bases, in that order; junction bases with no gene match: 2. The CDR3 loop spans 16 amino acids. CDR3 loop: CASSLALASSYNEQFF. The CDR3 DNA is TGTGCCAGCAGCTTAGCACTAGCGAGCTCCTACAATGAGCAGTTCTTC.

This clonotype was counted a few times. The rearrangement uses TRBV9 and TRBJ2-3, with 11 bases aligning to TRBD1. This CDR3 comprises 15 residues. Germline CDR1 reads SGDLS; CDR2 reads YYNGEE. V gave up 7 bases and J gave up 3 bases; unmatched junction bases: 7. The CDR3 reads CASGQGATRTDTQYF. CDR3 DNA: TGTGCCAGCGGACAGGGGGCAACTCGGACAGATACGCAGTATTTT.

This clonotype came up many times. The V gene is TRBV27, the J gene TRBJ2-7, with TRBD2 matching over 11 bases. The CDR3 loop spans 15 amino acids. From germline, CDR1 is MNHEY and CDR2 SMNVEV (reference sequence). Trimming at V came to 6 bases and at J to 2 bases, leaving 6 bases not matched to a gene. In DNA form, the CDR3 reads TGTGCCAGCAGCCCTCTAGCGGGAGGAACCTACGAGCAGTACTTC. Protein product: CASSPLAGGTYEQYF.

This clonotype turned up a few times. The chain is built from TRBV7-9 and TRBJ2-7; D could derive from TRBD1 or TRBD2 (5 bases each). The CDR3 has 14 amino acids. Trimming took off 5 bases at V and 2 bases at J, with 13 bases between the two ends. Germline CDR1 SEHNR, CDR2 FQNEAQ (reference sequence). DNA for the CDR3: TGTGCCAGCAGCCTTGGGGGTATGACCTACGAGCAGTACTTC. Its protein product is CASSLGGMTYEQYF.

The chain is built from TRBV2 and TRBJ2-7; 9 nucleotides agree with TRBD1. After removal of 6 bases from V and 3 bases from J, the junction contained 9 bases not matched to a gene. This CDR3 contains 15 residues. CDR1 is SNHLY, CDR2 FYNNEI, per germline. The CDR3 sequence: CASRGGTGNSYEQYF. CDR3 DNA sequence: TGTGCCAGCAGGGGGGGGACAGGGAATAGCTACGAGCAGTACTTC.

This chain joins TRBV27 and TRBJ2-7; 13 bases line up with TRBD2. The CDR3 has 17 amino acids. The trim removed 3 bases at V and 5 bases at J, leaving 10 bases unmatched. Germline V lookup: CDR1 MNHEY, CDR2 SMNVEV (reference sequence). This CDR3 reads CASSLGGTSGIPHEQYF. CDR3 nucleotide sequence: TGTGCCAGCAGTTTGGGTGGGACTAGCGGGATCCCCCACGAGCAGTACTTC.

This clonotype appeared many times. The rearrangement uses TRBV18 and TRBJ2-4; D is tentatively TRBD1 or TRBD2 (5 bases each). Trimming removed 1 base from V and 4 bases from J, with 17 bases in between. CDR1 and CDR2 (germline): KGHSH, LQKENI. The CDR3 has 17 amino acids. In DNA, the CDR3 is TGTGCCAGCTCACCACAATGGGACCGGGACGGGAAAAACATTCAGTACTTC. Translating it yields CASSPQWDRDGKNIQYF. Using reference TRBV18 and TRBJ2-4 for the parts outside the CDR3, the full variable domain is NAGVMQNPRHLVRRRGQEARLRCSPMKGHSHVYWYRQLPEEGLKFMVYLQKENIIDESGMPKERFSAEFPKEGPSILRIQQVVRGDSAAYFCASSPQWDRDGKNIQYFGAGTRLSVL.

The chain combines TRBV19 with TRBJ2-3; D is undetermined. V lost 3 bases, J lost 2 bases, and 12 bases lay in between. CDR3 length equals 15 residues. The V gene's germline CDR1 is LNHDA and CDR2 SQIVND (reference sequence). The CDR3 sequence is CASSMFELPTDTQYF. The CDR3 nucleotides read TGTGCCAGTAGTATGTTTGAGCTACCCACAGATACGCAGTATTTT.

This clonotype has a count of ten or more. The gene calls are TRBV7-9 and TRBJ1-5; 7 bases map to TRBD1. CDR3 length: 13 residues. Germline-derived CDR1 and CDR2 are SEHNR and FQNEAQ (reference sequence). J was trimmed by 6 bases and V by 4 bases; bases with no gene match: 3. The CDR3 loop reads CASSSTGRQPQHF. The CDR3 region has the DNA TGTGCCAGCAGCTCGACAGGGCGTCAGCCCCAGCATTTT. The full variable domain, rest sourced from reference TRBV7-9 and TRBJ1-5, is DTGVSQNPRHKITKRGQNVTFRCDPISEHNRLYWYRQTLGQGPEFLTYFQNEAQLEKSRLLSDRFSAERPKGSFSTLEIQRTEQGDSAMYLCASSSTGRQPQHFGDGTRLSIL.

V gene TRBV24-1 combines with J gene TRBJ2-7, with D possibly TRBD1 on 5 matching bases. Per germline, CDR1 KGHDR and CDR2 SFDVKD. V lost 7 bases and J 0 bases, leaving 9 bases between the germline ends. The CDR3 spans 13 residues. In DNA, the CDR3 is TGTGCCACCAGGCCCAGGGTCTCCTACGAGCAGTACTTC. This encodes CATRPRVSYEQYF.

CDR3 loop: CASSLQGSSYNEQFF. The CDR3 DNA reads as TGTGCCAGCAGTTTACAGGGGAGCTCCTACAATGAGCAGTTCTTC. This rearrangement joins TRBV7-9 to TRBJ2-1; 7 bases line up with TRBD1. The CDR3 has 15 amino acids. V was clipped by 6 bases and J by 0 bases; unmatched bases: 5. Germline CDR1 SEHNR, CDR2 FQNEAQ (reference sequence).

This clonotype has ten or more counts. The V and J genes are TRBV28 and TRBJ2-7; D may be TRBD1 (6 bases). CDR1 and CDR2 (germline): MDHEN, SYDVKM. This CDR3 region has 15 residues. V was cut by 4 bases and J by 4 bases, with 17 bases left in between. CDR3 coding DNA: TGTGCCAGCAGTTCGGGATTGGACAGTCTGTACGAGCAGTACTTC. Protein product: CASSSGLDSLYEQYF.